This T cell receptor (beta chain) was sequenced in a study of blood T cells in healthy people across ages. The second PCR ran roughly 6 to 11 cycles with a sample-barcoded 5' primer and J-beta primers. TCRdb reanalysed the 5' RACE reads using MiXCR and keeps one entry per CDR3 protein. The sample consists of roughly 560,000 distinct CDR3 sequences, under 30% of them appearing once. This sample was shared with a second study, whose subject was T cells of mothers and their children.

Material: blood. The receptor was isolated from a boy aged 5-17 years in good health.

The CDR3 is CASRTGASYEQYF. CDR3 nucleotide sequence: TGTGCCAGCAGGACAGGGGCGTCCTACGAGCAGTACTTC. The genes are TRBV28 and TRBJ2-5; 8 bases line up with TRBD1. Judging by the DNA end, TRBJ2-7 fits better; the J call may be wrong. The CDR3 contains 13 residues. The germline gives CDR1 MDHEN, CDR2 SYDVKM.